A selection of T cell receptor beta chains follows, all from one sample in a study of blood T cell repertoires in COVID-19. Measured with immunoSEQ multiplex PCR; TCRdb has only the in-frame clones, and not every one. Here the sample spans approximately 99,000 clones, 80% to 90% being singletons. The source material was peripheral blood. The receptors originated from a human donor in a cohort sampled during active COVID-19. Both conserved end residues are part of each CDR3. Each record gives: clone size, V gene, J gene, D gene, CDR3 protein, CDR3 DNA. D genes are given only for firm matches. For some rows the clone size is stated as once, few or many, or as a class when expanded; others skip it.

clone_size: NA; v_call: TRBV18; j_call: TRBJ1-5; d_call: TRBD1; cdr3_aa: CASDRGRGSNQPQHF; cdr3_nt: TGTGCCAGCGACAGGGGTAGGGGTAGCAATCAGCCCCAGCATTTT
clone_size: NA; v_call: TRBV11-2; j_call: TRBJ2-7; d_call: NA; cdr3_aa: CASSWGWEAGEQYF; cdr3_nt: TGTGCCAGCAGCTGGGGGTGGGAGGCCGGGGAGCAGTACTTC
clone_size: once; v_call: TRBV5-5; j_call: TRBJ2-3; d_call: NA; cdr3_aa: CASSVTGTDTQYF; cdr3_nt: TGTGCCAGCAGCGTCACAGGGACAGATACGCAGTATTTT
clone_size: once; v_call: TRBV7-3; j_call: TRBJ2-2; d_call: NA; cdr3_aa: CASSPGYATTGELFF; cdr3_nt: TGTGCCAGCAGCCCCGGGTACGCCACCACCGGGGAGCTGTTTTTT
clone_size: NA; v_call: TRBV18; j_call: TRBJ2-7; d_call: NA; cdr3_aa: CASSPGRGGSVGEQYF; cdr3_nt: TGTGCCAGCTCCCCCGGACGAGGGGGTTCAGTGGGCGAGCAGTACTTC
clone_size: NA; v_call: TRBV2; j_call: TRBJ2-2; d_call: TRBD2; cdr3_aa: CASSPTLPGLAGDSGELFF; cdr3_nt: TGTGCCAGCAGTCCCACCCTTCCGGGACTAGCGGGAGATAGCGGGGAGCTGTTTTTT
clone_size: NA; v_call: TRBV6-5; j_call: TRBJ1-5; d_call: TRBD1; cdr3_aa: CASSEKGRGHQPQHF; cdr3_nt: TGTGCCAGCAGCGAGAAGGGCAGGGGGCATCAGCCCCAGCATTTT
clone_size: NA; v_call: TRBV5-4; j_call: TRBJ1-1; d_call: NA; cdr3_aa: CASSLTRLNTEAFF; cdr3_nt: TGTGCCAGCAGTCTGACACGCCTGAACACTGAAGCTTTCTTT
clone_size: NA; v_call: TRBV28; j_call: TRBJ2-6; d_call: NA; cdr3_aa: CASTLQELGANVLTF; cdr3_nt: TGTGCCAGCACCTTACAGGAACTCGGGGCCAACGTCCTGACTTTC
clone_size: NA; v_call: TRBV2; j_call: TRBJ2-1; d_call: TRBD2; cdr3_aa: CASSRGTSGSAEQFF; cdr3_nt: TGTGCCAGCAGTCGGGGGACTAGCGGGAGTGCTGAGCAGTTCTTC
clone_size: NA; v_call: TRBV5-1; j_call: TRBJ1-1; d_call: TRBD1; cdr3_aa: CASGYRGGGTEAFF; cdr3_nt: TGCGCCAGCGGCTACAGGGGTGGGGGCACTGAAGCTTTCTTT
clone_size: NA; v_call: TRBV6-2/TRBV6-3; j_call: TRBJ2-2; d_call: TRBD2; cdr3_aa: CASSFLTIGLARGGELFF; cdr3_nt: TGTGCCAGCAGTTTCCTCACTATTGGACTAGCCCGGGGCGGGGAGCTGTTTTTT